The following is a T cell receptor beta chain sequence with its context. The CDR3 totals 19 residues. The junction had 11 bases not matched to a gene; V was cut back by 5 bases and J by 0 bases. Germline V lookup: CDR1 MNHEY, CDR2 SVGAGI. MiXCR was run by TCRdb on the RT-PCR reads, yielding one entry per CDR3 protein. In the table there are about 680,000 distinct CDR3 sequences, 13% to 15% of which are singletons. Specimen: memory CD4+ T cells from blood. This sequence joins TRBV6-5 and TRBJ2-6; TRBD1 matches 9 bases. The receptor was derived from a female donor in good health, serving as a healthy control. In nucleotides, the CDR3 is TGTGCCAGCAGTAATACGCCGGGACAGGGAAGCTCTGGGGCCAACGTCCTGACTTTC. It codes for CASSNTPGQGSSGANVLTF.